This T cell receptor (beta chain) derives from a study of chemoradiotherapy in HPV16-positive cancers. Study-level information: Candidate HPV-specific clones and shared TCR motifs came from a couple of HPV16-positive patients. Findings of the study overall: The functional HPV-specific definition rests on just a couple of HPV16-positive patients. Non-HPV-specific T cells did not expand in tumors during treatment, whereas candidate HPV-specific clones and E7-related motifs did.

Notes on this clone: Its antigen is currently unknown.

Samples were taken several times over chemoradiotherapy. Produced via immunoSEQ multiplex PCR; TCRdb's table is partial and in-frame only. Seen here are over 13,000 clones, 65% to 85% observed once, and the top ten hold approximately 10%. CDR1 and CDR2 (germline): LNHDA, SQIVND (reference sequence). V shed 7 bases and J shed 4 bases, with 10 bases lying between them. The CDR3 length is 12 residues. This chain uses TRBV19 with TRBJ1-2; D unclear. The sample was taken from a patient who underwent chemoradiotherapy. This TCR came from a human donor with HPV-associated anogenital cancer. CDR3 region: CASKPGSYGYTF. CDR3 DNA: TGTGCCAGTAAACCGGGAAGCTATGGCTACACCTTC.